The 18 T cell receptor beta chains given below trace back to one sample, sequenced in a study of T cells in localized non-small cell lung cancer. The data were produced by immunoSEQ multiplex PCR, yet TCRdb's version contains in-frame clones alone and is incomplete. The sample lists tens of thousands of clones; approximately 94% were seen once. The sequencing used peripheral blood, collected before any cancer treatment. The receptor source for this set is a woman aged 35 to 70 with stage I lung adenocarcinoma.

The chain recombines TRBV5-1 with TRBJ1-2; D is ambiguous. CDR3 length equals 12 residues. Trimming removed 5 bases at V and 4 bases at J, with 9 bases between. Per germline, CDR1 SGHRS and CDR2 YFSETQ. The chain's CDR3 is CASRDQAYGYTF. CDR3 DNA: TGCGCCAGCAGGGACCAGGCCTATGGCTACACCTTC.

The chain carries TRBV5-4 and TRBJ1-1, with 7 nucleotides matching TRBD1. Trimming at V came to 2 bases and at J to 2 bases, leaving 6 bases not matched to a gene. The CDR3 consists of 15 residues. Germline V gives CDR1 SGHNT, CDR2 YYREEE (reference sequence). The CDR3 DNA follows: TGTGCCAGCAGCTTTGGAGGGGGCAGTAACACTGAAGCTTTCTTT. As protein: CASSFGGGSNTEAFF.

The rearrangement uses TRBV6-1 and TRBJ2-7, with 15 bases that match TRBD2. The V gene end was trimmed by 7 bases and the J gene end by 4 bases; junction bases not matched to a gene: 5. The germline CDR1 and CDR2 sequences are MNHNS and SASEGT. The CDR3 length is 15 residues. The CDR3 bases are TGTGCCAGCACCCAAGGGACTAGCGGGAGGTACGAGCAGTACTTC. Translating it yields CASTQGTSGRYEQYF.

V usage is TRBV7-2 and J usage is TRBJ2-4; TRBD1 matches 7 bases. Trimming cost V 4 bases and J 1 base; bases outside gene matches: 1. This CDR3 comprises 14 residues. Germline-derived CDR1 and CDR2 are SGHTA and FQGNSA. This CDR3 reads CASSYRGAKNIQYF. CDR3 nucleotide sequence: TGTGCCAGCAGCTACAGGGGTGCCAAAAACATTCAGTACTTC.

V and J are TRBV18 and TRBJ1-3; D uncertain. Germline CDR1 KGHSH, CDR2 LQKENI. V dropped 3 bases and J dropped 0 bases, with 9 bases sitting between them. The CDR3 consists of 15 residues. Here the CDR3 reads CASSPDGFSGNTIYF. CDR3 bases: TGTGCCAGCTCACCGGATGGATTCTCTGGAAACACCATATATTTT. Combining the CDR3 with reference TRBV18 and TRBJ1-3 gives the whole variable domain NAGVMQNPRHLVRRRGQEARLRCSPMKGHSHVYWYRQLPEEGLKFMVYLQKENIIDESGMPKERFSAEFPKEGPSILRIQQVVRGDSAAYFCASSPDGFSGNTIYFGEGSWLTVV.

The chain is built from TRBV7-2 and TRBJ2-6; D is perhaps TRBD1 (6 bases). The CDR3 extends over 19 amino acids. CDR1 and CDR2 from the germline V gene are SGHTA and FQGNSA. Trimming pared 5 bases from V and 0 bases from J, leaving 20 bases between. The DNA for the CDR3 is TGTGCCAGCAGCATAACAGGGAGTACATTCTTCTCTGGGGCCAACGTCCTGACTTTC. Translation: CASSITGSTFFSGANVLTF.

V and J are TRBV6-5 and TRBJ1-2; D is possibly TRBD1 (5 bases). This CDR3 comprises 11 residues. Germline V lookup: CDR1 MNHEY, CDR2 SVGAGI. The ends were cut back, 5 bases at V and 7 bases at J, with 8 bases in the middle. CDR3 nucleotide sequence: TGTGCCAGCAGTGAAGGGGTTGGCTACACCTTC. It translates to CASSEGVGYTF.

The chain is built from TRBV20-1 and TRBJ2-5, with D perhaps matching TRBD2 (5 bases). The length of the CDR3 is 10 residues. Germline loops: CDR1 DFQATT, CDR2 SNEGSKA (reference sequence). Trimming cost V 4 bases and J 8 bases, with 8 bases left between them. The chain's CDR3 is CSATSQTQYF. As DNA, the CDR3 is TGCAGTGCTACTAGCCAAACCCAGTACTTC.

This clone was seen once. The chain has TRBV6-4 and TRBJ2-1; D is possibly TRBD1 or TRBD2 (5 bases each). From germline, CDR1 is MRHNA and CDR2 SNTAGT. V was pared by 6 bases and J by 0 bases, with 18 bases between. The CDR3 spans 17 residues. CDR3 sequence (DNA): TGTGCCAGCAGACCCCGGGACGAACCGTACTCCTACAATGAGCAGTTCTTC. It specifies CASRPRDEPYSYNEQFF.

The V and J genes are TRBV27 and TRBJ2-3, with 11 bases aligning to TRBD1. After removal of 4 bases from V and 4 bases from J, the junction contained 4 bases not matched to a gene. The length of the CDR3 is 15 residues. Germline CDR1 is MNHEY and CDR2 is SMNVEV (reference sequence). The CDR3 DNA follows: TGTGCCAGCAGTTCCCGGGACAGGGGGTCAGATACGCAGTATTTT. Protein sequence: CASSSRDRGSDTQYF.

The chain combines TRBV5-1 with TRBJ2-3; TRBD2 agrees at 9 bases. The CDR3 is 14 residues long. With V trimmed by 2 bases and J by 4 bases, 2 bases remained unmatched. Germline V gene lookup returns CDR1 SGHRS and CDR2 YFSETQ. The DNA of the CDR3 is TGCGCCAGCAGCTTAGCGGGGGGATCAGATACGCAGTATTTT. Translated: CASSLAGGSDTQYF.

The chain carries TRBV6-5 and TRBJ1-1; tentative D call: TRBD1 (6 bases). Germline V gene sequence: CDR1 MNHEY, CDR2 SVGAGI. The CDR3 covers 14 residues. The V end lost 4 bases, the J end lost 3 bases, and 12 bases lay between the germline ends. The CDR3 protein is CASSSLGGHTEAFF. CDR3 in DNA: TGTGCCAGCAGTTCCCTTGGGGGCCACACTGAAGCTTTCTTT.

The V gene is TRBV18, the J gene TRBJ2-7, with a possible D match to TRBD1 (6 bases). The CDR3 is 16 residues long. V lost 3 bases to trimming and J lost 3 bases, with 18 bases between them. CDR1 and CDR2 (germline): KGHSH, LQKENI. CDR3 region: CASSPPTWTVDYEQYF. In DNA form, the CDR3 reads TGTGCCAGCTCACCCCCGACTTGGACAGTTGACTACGAGCAGTACTTC.

This chain uses TRBV19 with TRBJ2-5; D unresolved. The germline V gene has CDR1 LNHDA and CDR2 SQIVND (reference sequence). The V and J ends lost 1 base and 5 bases respectively, with 14 bases between them. The length of the CDR3 is 15 residues. CDR3 in DNA: TGTGCCAGTAGTATAGTGGCTCCCCCGACGGAGACCCAGTACTTC. Translation: CASSIVAPPTETQYF. The full variable domain, in which reference TRBV19 and TRBJ2-5 provide the parts outside the CDR3, is DGGITQSPKYLFRKEGQNVTLSCEQNLNHDAMYWYRQDPGQGLRLIYYSQIVNDFQKGDIAEGYSVSREKKESFPLTVTSAQKNPTAFYLCASSIVAPPTETQYFGPGTRLLVL.

This chain uses TRBV23-1 with TRBJ2-1; D might be TRBD1 (5 bases). TRBV23-1 is noted as an ORF with a role that remains uncertain. V was clipped by 3 bases and J by 2 bases, with 20 bases between them. This CDR3 region has 18 residues. The CDR3 DNA is TGCGCCAGCAGTCAGTTCTCCTTGGGGCGCATCCCCTACAATGAGCAGTTCTTC. It codes for CASSQFSLGRIPYNEQFF.

The J gene is TRBJ1-2, the V gene TRBV29-1; D is undetermined. The V gene lost 3 bases and the J gene lost 5 bases, with 7 bases spanning the gap. Per germline, CDR1 SQVTM and CDR2 ANQGSEA. The CDR3 consists of 11 residues. In nucleotides, the CDR3 is TGCAGCGTTGACGCGGGATATGGCTACACCTTC. This translates into CSVDAGYGYTF.

The V gene is TRBV6-5, the J gene TRBJ2-1; D could derive from TRBD1 or TRBD2 (5 bases each). The CDR3 totals 14 residues. Germline V CDR1 and CDR2: MNHEY, SVGAGI. The CDR3 DNA follows: TGTGCTTCCCTCCAGATAGGGGAGAAAAGTGAGCAGTTCTTC. It specifies CASLQIGEKSEQFF.

This clone was observed a few times. V gene TRBV7-2 combines with J gene TRBJ2-7; D gene ambiguous. This CDR3 comprises 15 residues. CDR1 is SGHTA, CDR2 FQGNSA, per germline. V lost 0 bases and J lost 3, with 12 bases in between. Here the CDR3 reads CASSLAGVGYYEQYF. CDR3 sequence (DNA): TGTGCCAGCAGCTTAGCTGGGGTGGGGTACTACGAGCAGTACTTC.